One sample yielded the 29 T cell receptor beta chains listed below, sequenced in a study of early T cells in non-severe SARS-CoV-2 infection (dated by TCRdb to about 2021). The library was built by means of 5' RACE. Sequenced using a NextSeq 500. In TCRdb, the public reads were trimmed at Q25 with fastp and aligned with MiXCR, with productive beta chains retained. Duplicate CDR3 protein sequences are folded into a single record with the most common DNA and genes. The sample table records more than 70,000 distinct CDR3 sequences; roughly 10% of these occur just once. Of the sample, 12% falls within the top ten clones. The sequencing used whole blood, collected at baseline. These receptors all stem from an adult who was a healthcare worker with PCR-confirmed SARS-CoV-2 infection or an uninfected control (not recorded which).

This clonotype was counted only a few times. This chain links TRBV28 with TRBJ2-2; 10 bases map to TRBD1. Germline CDR1 is MDHEN and CDR2 is SYDVKM. V lost 6 bases to trimming and J lost 7 bases; unmatched junction nucleotides: 14. This CDR3 spans 17 amino acids. The CDR3 bases are TGTGCCAGCAGCCCCCCACAGCCGGGACAGGGGATCGGGGAGCTGTTTTTT. This gives the protein CASSPPQPGQGIGELFF.

This clonotype was recorded many times. The V call is TRBV9, the J call TRBJ2-1; TRBD1 aligns across 10 bases. V lost 4 bases, J lost 8 bases, and 12 bases stayed unmatched. CDR1 is SGDLS, CDR2 YYNGEE, per germline. The CDR3 extends over 16 amino acids. CDR3 bases: TGTGCCAGCAGCCCCCAGACAGGGGGCCAAGGGGATGAGCAGTTCTTC. Translation gives CASSPQTGGQGDEQFF. The complete variable domain, with remaining parts taken from reference TRBV9 and TRBJ2-1, reads DSGVTQTPKHLITATGQRVTLRCSPRSGDLSVYWYQQSLDQGLQFLIQYYNGEERAKGNILERFSAQQFPDLHSELNLSSLELGDSALYFCASSPQTGGQGDEQFFGPGTRLTVL.

Judged by abundance, this clonotype is large (0.1 to 1%). The J gene is TRBJ2-1, the V gene TRBV5-4; perhaps TRBD1 as D (5 bases). CDR1 is SGHNT and CDR2 is YYREEE in the germline V gene (reference sequence). The CDR3 totals 15 residues. Between the trimmed V and J ends, which lost 4 bases and 6 bases, there was a span of 17 bases. The DNA of the CDR3 is TGTGCCAGCAGCGACCTAGGACATCGCTTCAATGAGCAGTTCTTC. Its protein product is CASSDLGHRFNEQFF.

V usage is TRBV9 and J usage is TRBJ2-1; 8 bases agree with TRBD1. V shed 6 bases and J 3 bases; nucleotides not matched to a gene: 11. CDR1 is SGDLS, CDR2 YYNGEE, per germline. The CDR3 length is 16 residues. CDR3 loop: CASTTGGGTDYNEQFF. The CDR3 coding sequence is TGTGCCAGCACAACAGGGGGTGGGACAGACTACAATGAGCAGTTCTTC.

This clonotype has at least ten counts. The chain has TRBV7-2 and TRBJ2-5, with D possibly matching TRBD2 (6 bases). The V end lost 0 bases, the J end lost 4 bases, and 6 bases lay between the germline ends. This CDR3 region has 13 residues. Germline V gives CDR1 SGHTA, CDR2 FQGNSA. CDR3 sequence reads: CASSLAGGETQYF. Here the CDR3 DNA reads TGTGCCAGCAGCTTAGCCGGGGGAGAGACCCAGTACTTC.

This clonotype was counted only a few times. V usage is TRBV20-1 and J usage is TRBJ1-3; no firm D call. CDR1 is DFQATT and CDR2 is SNEGSKA in the germline V gene (reference sequence). The ends were cut back, 3 bases at V and 0 bases at J, with 6 bases in the middle. The CDR3 extends over 13 amino acids. This CDR3 reads CSARFSSGNTIYF. CDR3 nucleotides: TGCAGTGCTAGGTTCAGCTCTGGAAACACCATATATTTT.

This clonotype was seen a handful of times. This chain connects TRBV7-9 to TRBJ2-3, with D possibly being TRBD2 (5 bases). In germline, CDR1 is SEHNR, CDR2 FQNEAQ (reference sequence). The V end was cut by 8 bases, the J end by 3 bases, with 18 bases between. CDR3 size: 15 residues. CDR3 bases: TGTGCCAGCTCCTCGGGGTCGGCGAGGACAGATACGCAGTATTTT. Translating gives CASSSGSARTDTQYF.

This clonotype appeared many times. The rearrangement uses TRBV6-2 or TRBV6-3 and TRBJ1-2; D is ambiguous. The CDR3 covers 12 residues. Germline assignment: CDR1 MNHEY and CDR2 SVGEGT. The V end was cut by 5 bases, the J end by 4 bases, with 8 bases between. CDR3 in DNA: TGTGCCAGCAGTGAACGGGCCTATGGCTACACCTTC. Translating it yields CASSERAYGYTF.

The table lists this clonotype with a few counts. The rearrangement uses TRBV7-8 and TRBJ1-2; 9 bases agree with TRBD1. This CDR3 comprises 16 residues. The V segment lost 3 bases and the J segment 4 bases; nucleotides outside the gene matches: 9. Germline CDR1 reads SGHVS; CDR2 reads FQNEAQ. The CDR3 protein is CASSLLRDREGYGYTF. CDR3 nucleotides: TGTGCCAGCAGCTTGCTACGGGACAGGGAGGGCTATGGCTACACCTTC.

The chain carries TRBV6-2 or TRBV6-3 and TRBJ2-4, with 9 bases matching TRBD1. Trimming took 5 bases from V and 0 from J; bases not matched to a gene: 11. The CDR3 runs 18 residues. Germline V CDR1 and CDR2: MNHEY, SVGEGT. The CDR3 protein is CASSNPTGQGLAKNIQYF. The CDR3 coding sequence is TGTGCCAGCAGTAATCCGACGGGACAGGGCCTAGCCAAAAACATTCAGTACTTC.

The gene calls are TRBV20-1 and TRBJ2-3, with D unresolved. The CDR3 totals 13 residues. V gave up 3 bases and J gave up 6 bases, with 13 bases separating them. Per the germline V gene, CDR1 is DFQATT and CDR2 is SNEGSKA (reference sequence). The CDR3 reads CSASQSGPDTQYF. The DNA of the CDR3 is TGCAGTGCTAGTCAAAGTGGGCCCGATACGCAGTATTTT.

Regarding this clonotype: A read error may account for a junction end that differs from germline. This sequence joins TRBV28 and TRBJ2-5; a possible D gene is TRBD2 (5 bases). CDR1 and CDR2 from the germline V gene are MDHEN and SYDVKM. CDR3 length equals 14 residues. The CDR3 DNA follows: TGTGCCAGCAAGGGAGAGGGAACTAAAGAGACCCAATACTTC. Its protein product is CASKGEGTKETQYF.

This clonotype was found a few times. This chain uses TRBV5-1 with TRBJ2-3; 9 bases agree with TRBD2. The CDR3 covers 14 residues. In germline, CDR1 is SGHRS, CDR2 YFSETQ. After removal of 6 bases from V and 6 bases from J, the junction contained 8 bases not matched to a gene. CDR3 protein: CASTDTSGGDTQYF. The CDR3 DNA reads as TGCGCCAGCACGGACACCAGCGGGGGGGATACGCAGTATTTT.

This clonotype occurred a few times. V usage is TRBV6-6 and J usage is TRBJ2-2; tentatively, D is TRBD1 or TRBD2 (6 bases each). Trimming removed 6 bases at V and 7 bases at J, with 18 bases between. Germline CDR1 MNHNY, CDR2 SVGAGI (reference sequence). The CDR3 totals 15 residues. The CDR3 protein is CASRARGGSIGELFF. In DNA, the CDR3 is TGTGCCAGCAGGGCCCGAGGGGGGTCGATCGGGGAGCTGTTTTTT.

The rearrangement links TRBV28 to TRBJ2-3; 12 bases are shared with TRBD2. This CDR3 has 20 amino acids. Germline loops: CDR1 MDHEN, CDR2 SYDVKM. Unmatched junction bases numbered 16, after V lost 4 bases and J lost 2 bases. In DNA, the CDR3 is TGTGCCAGCAGTTCCACCCCACAAATACTAGCGGGGGGTAACACAGATACGCAGTATTTT. It translates to CASSSTPQILAGGNTDTQYF.

This clonotype has a handful of counts. CDR3 amino acids: CASSYATRDQPQHF. Here the CDR3 DNA reads TGTGCCAGCAGTTACGCCACCAGGGATCAGCCCCAGCATTTT. The chain links TRBV6-2 or TRBV6-3 to TRBJ1-5; a possible D gene is TRBD1 (5 bases). Germline CDR1 is MNHEY and CDR2 is SVGEGT. Trimming left V 2 bases short and J 5 bases short, with 10 bases between. CDR3 length equals 14 residues.

A few counts support this clonotype. The chain recombines TRBV7-6 with TRBJ2-5; D is perhaps TRBD1 (6 bases). The CDR3 spans 15 residues. Germline-derived CDR1 and CDR2 are SGHVS and FNYEAQ. Trimming took 1 base from V and 0 from J, leaving 9 bases between them. For the CDR3, the DNA is TGTGCCAGCAGCTTAGAGGACAGATACCAAGAGACCCAGTACTTC. As protein: CASSLEDRYQETQYF.

This clonotype was seen only a few times. The CDR3: CASSPGLAGTEETQYF. In nucleotides, the CDR3 is TGTGCCAGCAGTCCGGGACTAGCGGGAACAGAAGAGACCCAGTACTTC. The rearrangement uses TRBV6-2 or TRBV6-3 and TRBJ2-5, with 13 positions matching TRBD2. V dropped 5 bases and J dropped 3; count of bases not matched to a gene: 6. Germline V lookup: CDR1 MNHEY, CDR2 SVGEGT. The CDR3 consists of 16 residues.

For the CDR3, the DNA is TGCAGCGTTGGCCAGGGGGCCGATGAGCAGTTCTTC. Protein sequence: CSVGQGADEQFF. The chain combines TRBV29-1 with TRBJ2-1, with 8 bases that match TRBD1. Germline V gives CDR1 SQVTM, CDR2 ANQGSEA. This CDR3 spans 12 amino acids. Trimming took 4 bases from V and 8 from J; bases not matched to a gene: 4.

This clonotype was observed at least ten times. V gene TRBV15 combines with J gene TRBJ2-3; 7 bases fit TRBD2. J lost 3 bases, V lost 3 bases, and 9 bases had no gene match. Germline CDR1 and CDR2: LNHNV and YYDKDF (reference sequence). The CDR3 contains 16 residues. The CDR3 nucleotides are TGTGCCACCAGCAGTGTAAGGGAGGGTGGGACAGATACGCAGTATTTT. It yields the protein CATSSVREGGTDTQYF.

This clonotype was recorded at least ten times. V is TRBV5-1 and J is TRBJ2-2; 8 bases map to TRBD1. V shed 6 bases and J 5 bases; nucleotides not matched to a gene: 3. CDR1 is SGHRS, CDR2 YFSETQ, per germline. The CDR3 runs 13 residues. CDR3 region: CASNGQGTGELFF. Here the CDR3 DNA reads TGCGCCAGCAATGGACAGGGTACCGGGGAGCTGTTTTTT. Combining the CDR3 with reference TRBV5-1 and TRBJ2-2 gives the whole variable domain KAGVTQTPRYLIKTRGQQVTLSCSPISGHRSVSWYQQTPGQGLQFLFEYFSETQRNKGNFPGRFSGRQFSNSRSEMNVSTLELGDSALYLCASNGQGTGELFFGEGSRLTVL.

The V gene is TRBV11-3, the J gene TRBJ2-1; the match to TRBD2 covers 15 bases. This CDR3 is 15 amino acids long. The trim removed 5 bases at V and 8 bases at J, leaving 4 bases unmatched. CDR1 and CDR2 from the germline V gene are SGHNT and YENEEA. The chain's CDR3 is CASSKRTSGGDEQFF. In DNA form, the CDR3 reads TGTGCCAGCAGCAAACGGACTAGCGGGGGGGATGAGCAGTTCTTC. Full variable domain (remainder filled in from reference TRBV11-3 and TRBJ2-1): EAGVVQSPRYKIIEKKQPVAFWCNPISGHNTLYWYLQNLGQGPELLIRYENEEAVDDSQLPKDRFSAERLKGVDSTLKIQPAELGDSAVYLCASSKRTSGGDEQFFGPGTRLTVL.

In this sample, this clonotype turned up many times. The rearrangement links TRBV6-5 to TRBJ1-1; D gene uncertain. Germline CDR1 MNHEY, CDR2 SVGAGI. V lost 4 bases to trimming and J lost 5 bases, with 14 bases between them. The CDR3 loop spans 14 amino acids. The CDR3 reads CASSSFRTETEAFF. CDR3 nucleotide sequence: TGTGCCAGCAGTTCCTTCAGGACGGAAACTGAAGCTTTCTTT.

Of note for this clonotype: Its ends do not fully match the called genes, so a read error is possible. The rearrangement uses TRBV12-3 or TRBV12-4 and TRBJ2-7; 14 bases are shared with TRBD2. The CDR3 covers 13 residues. This CDR3 reads CASSSTSGGAVLF. The CDR3 DNA is TGTGCCAGCAGTTCGACTAGCGGGGGGGCCGTTCTCTTC.

J is TRBJ2-3 and V is TRBV6-6; D call uncertain. The CDR3 totals 16 residues. The V gene lost 6 bases and the J gene lost 2 bases, with 18 bases spanning the gap. The germline gives CDR1 MNHNY, CDR2 SVGAGI (reference sequence). The CDR3 DNA reads as TGTGCCAGCAGCCCCGCCGGCTGGGAAAACACAGATACGCAGTATTTT. Amino acid sequence: CASSPAGWENTDTQYF.

This clonotype has a handful of counts. V usage is TRBV12-3 or TRBV12-4 and J usage is TRBJ1-6, with TRBD1 as a possible D gene (5 bases). This CDR3 comprises 18 residues. Deletions cut 6 bases from V and 0 bases from J, with 18 bases between. The CDR3 reads CASRRGVARSSYNSPLHF. CDR3 bases: TGTGCCAGCAGGAGGGGTGTAGCCAGGAGCTCCTATAATTCACCCCTCCACTTT.

This clonotype occurred a few times. This chain connects TRBV5-4 to TRBJ2-7, with 9 bases matching TRBD1. CDR1 and CDR2 from the germline V gene are SGHNT and YYREEE (reference sequence). The V segment lost 4 bases and the J segment 2 bases; nucleotides outside the gene matches: 7. The CDR3 is 15 amino acids. The CDR3 nucleotides are TGTGCCAGCAGCCGGGGACAGGGCCAGCCCTACGAGCAGTACTTC. Translated, it gives CASSRGQGQPYEQYF. Full variable domain (rest looked up from reference TRBV5-4 and TRBJ2-7): ETGVTQSPTHLIKTRGQQVTLRCSSQSGHNTVSWYQQALGQGPQFIFQYYREEENGRGNFPPRFSGLQFPNYSSELNVNALELDDSALYLCASSRGQGQPYEQYFGPGTRLTVT.

Comments on this clonotype: A much larger clonotype is one base distant, so this may be a read error. The chain combines TRBV6-6 with TRBJ1-1, with 7 bases aligning to TRBD1. From germline, CDR1 is MNHNY and CDR2 SVGAGI (reference sequence). This CDR3 is 18 amino acids long. The CDR3 sequence: CASSQPPPQGVRSTKAFF. CDR3 nucleotides: TGTGCCAGCAGTCAACCCCCTCCGCAGGGGGTACGAAGCACTAAAGCTTTCTTT.

Worth noting for this clonotype: No DNA is shown, since the ends of the CDR3 on it are uncertain; the CDR3 is the one TCRdb lists. The chain combines TRBV5-4 with TRBJ2-2; whether TRBD1, the table's D call, matches the DNA was not checked. The CDR3 region is 16 residues in length, termini included. Germline CDR1 reads SGHNT; CDR2 reads YYREEE (reference sequence). This chain's CDR3 is CASSSWGQGSSGELYF.